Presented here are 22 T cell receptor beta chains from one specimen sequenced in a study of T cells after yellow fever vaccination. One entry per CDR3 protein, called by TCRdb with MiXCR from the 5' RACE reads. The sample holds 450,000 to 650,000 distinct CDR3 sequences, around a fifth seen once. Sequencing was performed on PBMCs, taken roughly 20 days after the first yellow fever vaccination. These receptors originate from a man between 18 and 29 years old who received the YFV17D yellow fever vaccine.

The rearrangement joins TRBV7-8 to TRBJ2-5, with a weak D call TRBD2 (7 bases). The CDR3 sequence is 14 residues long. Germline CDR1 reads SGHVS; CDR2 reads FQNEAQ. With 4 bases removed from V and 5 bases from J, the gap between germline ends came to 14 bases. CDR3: CASSWEGGVETQYF. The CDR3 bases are TGTGCCAGCAGCTGGGAGGGGGGCGTGGAGACCCAGTACTTC. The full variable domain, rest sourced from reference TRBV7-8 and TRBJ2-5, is GAGVSQSPRYKVAKRGQDVALRCDPISGHVSLFWYQQALGQGPEFLTYFQNEAQLDKSGLPSDRFFAERPEGSVSTLKIQRTQQEDSAVYLCASSWEGGVETQYFGPGTRLLVL.

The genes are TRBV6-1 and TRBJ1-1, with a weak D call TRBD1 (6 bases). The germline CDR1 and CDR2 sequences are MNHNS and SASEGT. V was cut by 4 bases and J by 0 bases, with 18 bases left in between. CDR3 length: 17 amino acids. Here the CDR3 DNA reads TGTGCCAGCAGTGCCCTCCGGGACACCGAAATGAACACTGAAGCTTTCTTT. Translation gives CASSALRDTEMNTEAFF.

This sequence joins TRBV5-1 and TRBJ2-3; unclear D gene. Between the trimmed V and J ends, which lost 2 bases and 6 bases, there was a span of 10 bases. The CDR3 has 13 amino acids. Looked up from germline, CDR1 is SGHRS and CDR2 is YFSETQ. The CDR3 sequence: CASSFGPGDTQYF. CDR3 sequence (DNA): TGCGCCAGCAGCTTCGGGCCCGGGGATACGCAGTATTTT.

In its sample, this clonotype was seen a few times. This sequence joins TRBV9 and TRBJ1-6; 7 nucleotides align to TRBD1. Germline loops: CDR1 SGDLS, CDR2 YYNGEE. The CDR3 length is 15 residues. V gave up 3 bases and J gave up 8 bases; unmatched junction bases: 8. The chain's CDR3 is CASSAFLQGDSPLHF. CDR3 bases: TGTGCCAGCAGCGCCTTCCTGCAGGGGGATTCACCCCTCCACTTT.

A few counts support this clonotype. This chain's CDR3 is CASRRTGNSYNSPLHF. CDR3 sequence (DNA): TGTGCCAGCAGAAGAACAGGGAATTCTTATAATTCACCCCTCCACTTT. The V gene is TRBV6-1, the J gene TRBJ1-6; tentatively, D is TRBD1 (6 bases). V lost 6 bases, J lost 4 bases, and 16 bases lay in between. Per germline, CDR1 MNHNS and CDR2 SASEGT. The CDR3 has 16 residues.

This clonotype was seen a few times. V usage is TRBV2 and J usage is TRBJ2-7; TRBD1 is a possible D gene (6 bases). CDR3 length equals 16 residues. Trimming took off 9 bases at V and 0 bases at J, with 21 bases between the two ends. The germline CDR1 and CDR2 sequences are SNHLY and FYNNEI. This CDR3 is CARPRLQGQGSYEQYV. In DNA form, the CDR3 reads TGTGCCAGACCTCGGCTACAGGGTCAGGGCTCCTACGAGCAGTACGTC.

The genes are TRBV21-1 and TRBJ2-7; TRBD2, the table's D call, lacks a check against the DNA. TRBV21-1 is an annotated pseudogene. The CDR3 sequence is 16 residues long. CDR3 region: CASSKPGPWGAYEQYF. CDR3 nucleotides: TGTGCCAGCAGCAAACCCGGACCTTGGGGAGCCTACGAGCAGTACTTC.

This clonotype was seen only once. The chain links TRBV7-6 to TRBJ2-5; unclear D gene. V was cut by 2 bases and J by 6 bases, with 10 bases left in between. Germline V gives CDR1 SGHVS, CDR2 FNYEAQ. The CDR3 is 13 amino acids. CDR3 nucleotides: TGTGCCAGCAGCTTACCCGCGGCACAGACCCAGTACTTC. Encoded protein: CASSLPAAQTQYF. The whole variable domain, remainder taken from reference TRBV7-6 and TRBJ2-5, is GAGVSQSPRYKVTKRGQDVALRCDPISGHVSLYWYRQALGQGPEFLTYFNYEAQQDKSGLPNDRFSAERPEGSISTLTIQRTEQRDSAMYRCASSLPAAQTQYFGPGTRLLVL.

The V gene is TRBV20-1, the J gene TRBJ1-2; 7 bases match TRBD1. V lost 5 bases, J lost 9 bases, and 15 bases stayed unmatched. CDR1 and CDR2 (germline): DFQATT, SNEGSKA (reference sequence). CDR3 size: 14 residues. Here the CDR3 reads CSADLLRGDKSYTF. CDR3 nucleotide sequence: TGCAGTGCTGACCTTCTCAGGGGGGACAAAAGCTACACCTTC.

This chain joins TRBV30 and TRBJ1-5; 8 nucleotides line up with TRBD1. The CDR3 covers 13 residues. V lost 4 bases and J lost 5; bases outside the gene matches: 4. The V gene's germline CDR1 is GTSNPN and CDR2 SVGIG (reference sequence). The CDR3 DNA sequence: TGTGCCTGGAACGCAGGGGGCTATCAGCCCCAGCATTTT. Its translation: CAWNAGGYQPQHF.

CDR3 amino acids: CASSSNMGGDGYTF. The CDR3, as DNA: TGCGCCAGCAGCTCGAATATGGGGGGGGATGGCTACACCTTC. V is TRBV5-1 and J is TRBJ1-2, with D possibly TRBD1 on 5 matching bases. Trimming removed 3 bases from V and 6 bases from J, with 15 bases in between. The CDR3 contains 14 residues. Germline V gene lookup returns CDR1 SGHRS and CDR2 YFSETQ.

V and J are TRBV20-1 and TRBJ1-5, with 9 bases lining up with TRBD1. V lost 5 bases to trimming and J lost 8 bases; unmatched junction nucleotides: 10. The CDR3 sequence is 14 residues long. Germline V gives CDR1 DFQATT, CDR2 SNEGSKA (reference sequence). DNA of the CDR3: TGCAGTGCTGGGGACAGGGCAGGCGCGGAGCCCCAGCATTTT. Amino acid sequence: CSAGDRAGAEPQHF.

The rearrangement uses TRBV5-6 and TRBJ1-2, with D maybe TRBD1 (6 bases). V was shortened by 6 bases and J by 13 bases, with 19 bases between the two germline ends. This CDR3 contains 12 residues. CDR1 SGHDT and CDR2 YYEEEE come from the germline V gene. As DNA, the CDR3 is TGTGCCAGCACCCAACAGGGAAACGTCGTCACCTTC. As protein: CASTQQGNVVTF.

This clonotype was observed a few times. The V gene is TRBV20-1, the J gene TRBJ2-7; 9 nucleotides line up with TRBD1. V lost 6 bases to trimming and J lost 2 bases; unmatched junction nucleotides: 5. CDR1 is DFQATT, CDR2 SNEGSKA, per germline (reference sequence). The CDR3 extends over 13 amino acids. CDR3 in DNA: TGCAGTGCAGCGGGACAGGGTCCCTACGAGCAGTACTTC. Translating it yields CSAAGQGPYEQYF.

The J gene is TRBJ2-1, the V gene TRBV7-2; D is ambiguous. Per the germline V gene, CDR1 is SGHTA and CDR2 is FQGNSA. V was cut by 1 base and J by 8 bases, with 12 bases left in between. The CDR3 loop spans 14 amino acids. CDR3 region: CASSLVLRTDEQFF. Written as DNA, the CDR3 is TGTGCCAGCAGCTTAGTTCTTAGGACGGATGAGCAGTTCTTC. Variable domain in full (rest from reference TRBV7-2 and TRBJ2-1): GAGVSQSPSNKVTEKGKDVELRCDPISGHTALYWYRQSLGQGLEFLIYFQGNSAPDKSGLPSDRFSAERTGGSVSTLTIQRTQQEDSAVYLCASSLVLRTDEQFFGPGTRLTVL.

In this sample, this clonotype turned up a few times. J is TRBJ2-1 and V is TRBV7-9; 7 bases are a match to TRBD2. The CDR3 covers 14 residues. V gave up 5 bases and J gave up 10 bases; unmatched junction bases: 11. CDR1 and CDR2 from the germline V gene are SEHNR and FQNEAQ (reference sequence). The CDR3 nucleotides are TGTGCCAGCAGCACGGTCGGGGCCGGGGGGGAGCAGTTCTTC. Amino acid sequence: CASSTVGAGGEQFF.

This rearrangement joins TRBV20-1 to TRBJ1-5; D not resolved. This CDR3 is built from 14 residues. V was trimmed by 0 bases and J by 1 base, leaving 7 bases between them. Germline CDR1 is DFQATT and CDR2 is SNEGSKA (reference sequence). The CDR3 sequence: CSAREGGSNQPQHF. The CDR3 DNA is TGCAGTGCTAGAGAAGGAGGGAGCAATCAGCCCCAGCATTTT.

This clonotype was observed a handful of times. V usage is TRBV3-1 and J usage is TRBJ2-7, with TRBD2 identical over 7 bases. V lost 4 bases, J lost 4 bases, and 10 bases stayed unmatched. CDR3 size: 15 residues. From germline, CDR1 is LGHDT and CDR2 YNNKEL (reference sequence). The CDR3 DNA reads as TGTGCCAGCAGCCGAAATAGCGGGTTACTTTACGAGCAGTACTTC. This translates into CASSRNSGLLYEQYF.

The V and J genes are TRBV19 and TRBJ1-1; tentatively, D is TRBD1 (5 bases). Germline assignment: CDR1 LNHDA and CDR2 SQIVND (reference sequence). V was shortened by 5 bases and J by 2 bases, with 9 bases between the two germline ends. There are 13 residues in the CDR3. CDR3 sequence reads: CASSQQANTEAFF. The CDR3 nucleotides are TGTGCCAGTAGTCAACAGGCCAACACTGAAGCTTTCTTT.

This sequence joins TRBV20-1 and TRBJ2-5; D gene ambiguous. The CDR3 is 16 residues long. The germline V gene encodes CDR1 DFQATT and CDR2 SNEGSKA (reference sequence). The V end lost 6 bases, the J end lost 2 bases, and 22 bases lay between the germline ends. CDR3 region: CSALIVKASSQETQYF. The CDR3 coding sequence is TGCAGTGCCCTGATCGTTAAGGCCTCGTCACAAGAGACCCAGTACTTC.

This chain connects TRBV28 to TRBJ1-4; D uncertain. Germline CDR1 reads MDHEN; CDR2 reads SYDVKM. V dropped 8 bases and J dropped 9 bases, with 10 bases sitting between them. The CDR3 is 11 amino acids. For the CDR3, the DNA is TGTGCCAGCCTTGGAGTGAAAAAACTGTTTTTT. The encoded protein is CASLGVKKLFF. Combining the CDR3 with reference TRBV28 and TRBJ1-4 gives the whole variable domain DVKVTQSSRYLVKRTGEKVFLECVQDMDHENMFWYRQDPGLGLRLIYFSYDVKMKEKGDIPEGYSVSREKKERFSLILESASTNQTSMYLCASLGVKKLFFGSGTQLSVL.

The CDR3: CASRPDPGLAETQYF. As DNA, the CDR3 is TGTGCCAGCAGACCCGACCCGGGACTAGCGGAGACCCAGTACTTC. This sequence joins TRBV7-2 and TRBJ2-5; 10 bases are shared with TRBD2. The CDR3 totals 15 residues. After removal of 6 bases from V and 5 bases from J, the junction contained 9 bases not matched to a gene. The germline V gene encodes CDR1 SGHTA and CDR2 FQGNSA.